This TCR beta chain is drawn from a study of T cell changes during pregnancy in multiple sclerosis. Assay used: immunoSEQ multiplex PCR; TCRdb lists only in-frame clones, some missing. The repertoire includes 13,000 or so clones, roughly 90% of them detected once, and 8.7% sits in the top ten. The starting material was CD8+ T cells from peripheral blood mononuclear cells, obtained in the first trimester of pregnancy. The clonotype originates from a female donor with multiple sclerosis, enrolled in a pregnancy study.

The CDR3 here is CASSVTPSGGLDTQYF. CDR3 coding DNA: TGTGCCAGCAGCGTAACGCCTAGCGGGGGGTTGGATACGCAGTATTTT. The V and J genes are TRBV9 and TRBJ2-3; 11 positions agree with TRBD2. With V trimmed by 1 base and J by 6 bases, 7 bases remained unmatched. Germline V gene sequence: CDR1 SGDLS, CDR2 YYNGEE. The CDR3 extends over 16 amino acids.